A selection of T cell receptor beta chains follows, all from one sample in a study of cytomegalovirus exposure and HLA in healthy donors. The repertoire was sequenced with immunoSEQ multiplex PCR; TCRdb's copy has only in-frame clones and lacks some. The sample holds 250,000 or so clones; 90% are singletons and the top ten take less than 0.4%. The source material was PBMCs. These receptors all come from a young woman in good health and CMV-seronegative. Both conserved end residues are part of each CDR3. The D gene is left open where the match is weak. Clone sizes are given selectively: once, few, many, or a class where the clone is expanded.

D gene: TRBD1; V gene: TRBV7-9; J gene: TRBJ2-3; clone size: -; CDR3 length: 14; CDR3 DNA: TGTGCCAGCAGCTCAGGACAGGGGGCTGATACGCAGTATTTT; CDR3 protein: CASSSGQGADTQYF
D gene: TRBD1; V gene: TRBV27; J gene: TRBJ2-7; clone size: -; CDR3 length: 13; CDR3 DNA: TGTGCCAGCAGTTTCCAGGGGGCCGACGAGCAGTACTTC; CDR3 protein: CASSFQGADEQYF
D gene: -; V gene: TRBV7-9; J gene: TRBJ2-7; clone size: once; CDR3 length: 15; CDR3 DNA: TGTGCCAGCAGCGGGGGGGGCACCGTGGGATACGAGCAGTACTTC; CDR3 protein: CASSGGGTVGYEQYF
D gene: TRBD1; V gene: TRBV30; J gene: TRBJ2-7; clone size: -; CDR3 length: 11; CDR3 DNA: TGTGCCTGGACAGGGGGCGACGAGCAGTACTTC; CDR3 protein: CAWTGGDEQYF
D gene: -; V gene: TRBV10-3; J gene: TRBJ1-5; clone size: -; CDR3 length: 15; CDR3 DNA: TGTGCCATCAGTGGGGCCCAGGGTGACAATCAGCCCCAGCATTTT; CDR3 protein: CAISGAQGDNQPQHF
D gene: -; V gene: TRBV5-1; J gene: TRBJ2-5; clone size: -; CDR3 length: 13; CDR3 DNA: TGCGCCAGCAGCTTCACATATCAAGAGACCCAGTACTTC; CDR3 protein: CASSFTYQETQYF
D gene: -; V gene: TRBV28; J gene: TRBJ2-5; clone size: once; CDR3 length: 13; CDR3 DNA: TGTGCCAGCAGTGCGGGGCACGAAGAGACTCAGTACTTC; CDR3 protein: CASSAGHEETQYF
D gene: -; V gene: TRBV7-6; J gene: TRBJ2-2; clone size: once; CDR3 length: 13; CDR3 DNA: TGTGCCAGCAGCTTAGGAGGTGGCCGGGAGCTGTTTTTT; CDR3 protein: CASSLGGGRELFF
D gene: -; V gene: TRBV28; J gene: TRBJ2-5; clone size: once; CDR3 length: 15; CDR3 DNA: TGTGCCAGCAGTTTAATTTGGAGGGGTCAAGAGACCCAGTACTTC; CDR3 protein: CASSLIWRGQETQYF
D gene: -; V gene: TRBV28; J gene: TRBJ1-3; clone size: -; CDR3 length: 15; CDR3 DNA: TGTGCCAGCAGTTTCCTCACAGGGTACGGAAACACCATATATTTT; CDR3 protein: CASSFLTGYGNTIYF
D gene: TRBD1; V gene: TRBV5-6; J gene: TRBJ2-2; clone size: -; CDR3 length: 19; CDR3 DNA: TGTGCCAGCAGCCCTGGGGTACCGGGACAGGGGGCTAGTACCGGGGAGCTGTTTTTT; CDR3 protein: CASSPGVPGQGASTGELFF
D gene: -; V gene: TRBV4-3; J gene: TRBJ1-1; clone size: -; CDR3 length: 15; CDR3 DNA: TGCGCCAGCAGCCAAGATTCAGGGTCGAACACTGAAGCTTTCTTT; CDR3 protein: CASSQDSGSNTEAFF
D gene: -; V gene: TRBV5-8; J gene: TRBJ2-7; clone size: once; CDR3 length: 12; CDR3 DNA: TGTGCCAGCAGCCTATACTCCTACGAGCAGTACTTC; CDR3 protein: CASSLYSYEQYF
D gene: TRBD1; V gene: TRBV7-9; J gene: TRBJ1-4; clone size: -; CDR3 length: 15; CDR3 DNA: TGTGCCAGCAGCTTAGGTGCCGGGACAGTTCAAAAACTGTTTTTT; CDR3 protein: CASSLGAGTVQKLFF
D gene: -; V gene: TRBV19; J gene: TRBJ2-5; clone size: -; CDR3 length: 15; CDR3 DNA: TGTGCCAGTAGTAGCGGGCACCCGTACCAAGAGACCCAGTACTTC; CDR3 protein: CASSSGHPYQETQYF
D gene: TRBD1; V gene: TRBV6-6; J gene: TRBJ1-2; clone size: -; CDR3 length: 16; CDR3 DNA: TGTGCCAGCAGTTACTCTTGGGACAGGGCGTCGGGTGGCTACACCTTC; CDR3 protein: CASSYSWDRASGGYTF
D gene: TRBD1; V gene: TRBV28; J gene: TRBJ2-2; clone size: -; CDR3 length: 13; CDR3 DNA: TGTGCCAGCAGTCGGACAGGGATCGGGGAGCTGTTTTTT; CDR3 protein: CASSRTGIGELFF
D gene: TRBD2; V gene: TRBV4-2; J gene: TRBJ2-1; clone size: -; CDR3 length: 17; CDR3 DNA: TGTGCCAGCAGCCAGTACGTGACTAGCGGGGGGGCTCATGAGCAGTTCTTC; CDR3 protein: CASSQYVTSGGAHEQFF
D gene: -; V gene: TRBV9; J gene: TRBJ1-2; clone size: -; CDR3 length: 12; CDR3 DNA: TGTGCCAGCAGCGCAACTCGGAGTGGCTACACCTTC; CDR3 protein: CASSATRSGYTF
D gene: TRBD1; V gene: TRBV5-4; J gene: TRBJ2-2; clone size: -; CDR3 length: 15; CDR3 DNA: TGTGCCAGCAGATCTACAGGGGGCCGAACCGGGGAGCTGTTTTTT; CDR3 protein: CASRSTGGRTGELFF
D gene: -; V gene: TRBV11-2; J gene: TRBJ2-7; clone size: -; CDR3 length: 12; CDR3 DNA: TGTGCCAGCAGCCCTACGCTTTACGAGCAGTACTTC; CDR3 protein: CASSPTLYEQYF
D gene: -; V gene: TRBV18; J gene: TRBJ2-3; clone size: -; CDR3 length: 16; CDR3 DNA: TGTGCCAGCTCACCACTTGACGGGGGGCGCACAGATACGCAGTATTTT; CDR3 protein: CASSPLDGGRTDTQYF
D gene: TRBD1; V gene: TRBV27; J gene: TRBJ2-1; clone size: -; CDR3 length: 17; CDR3 DNA: TGTGCCAGCAGGTATACAAAACAGGGGTCCCGTGGCAATGAGCAGTTCTTC; CDR3 protein: CASRYTKQGSRGNEQFF
D gene: TRBD1; V gene: TRBV19; J gene: TRBJ1-5; clone size: -; CDR3 length: 15; CDR3 DNA: TGTGCCAGTAGTATAGCCCGACAGGGTGTTCAGCCCCAGCATTTT; CDR3 protein: CASSIARQGVQPQHF
D gene: TRBD1; V gene: TRBV4-1; J gene: TRBJ1-5; clone size: -; CDR3 length: 17; CDR3 DNA: TGCGCCAGCAGCCCACGGGTGGGACAGGGGGTCAATCAGCCCCAGCATTTT; CDR3 protein: CASSPRVGQGVNQPQHF
D gene: -; V gene: TRBV28; J gene: TRBJ1-4; clone size: -; CDR3 length: 14; CDR3 DNA: TGTGCCAGCAGGCTGACAGCAACTAATGAAAAACTGTTTTTT; CDR3 protein: CASRLTATNEKLFF
D gene: TRBD1; V gene: TRBV6-4; J gene: TRBJ1-2; clone size: once; CDR3 length: 16; CDR3 DNA: TGTGCCAGCAGTCCCAGGACAGGGGCCGGCGGCTATGGCTACACCTTC; CDR3 protein: CASSPRTGAGGYGYTF
D gene: -; V gene: TRBV5-1; J gene: TRBJ2-1; clone size: -; CDR3 length: 13; CDR3 DNA: TGCGCCAGCAGCGGGCACGGCTACAATGAGCAGTTCTTC; CDR3 protein: CASSGHGYNEQFF